Reported below is one T cell receptor (beta chain). PCR primers comprised 60 Vbeta and 13 Jbeta primers. Profiled with immunoSEQ multiplex PCR; TCRdb holds only in-frame clones, not every one. The profile covers fewer than 110,000 clones, with around 75% appearing a single time and roughly 10% taken by the ten largest. The sample is drawn from a study of cytomegalovirus exposure and HLA in healthy donors. The CDR3 runs 15 residues. Germline values: CDR1 SEHNR, CDR2 FQNEAQ (reference sequence). J was trimmed by 10 bases and V by 5 bases; bases with no gene match: 8. The source material was PBMCs. The rearrangement joins TRBV7-9 to TRBJ2-1; 13 nucleotides align to TRBD2. This clonotype originated in a man aged 50 to 60 in good health and CMV-seronegative. This chain's CDR3 is CASSVGTSGVREQFF. The CDR3 DNA follows: TGTGCCAGCAGCGTTGGGACTAGCGGGGTTAGAGAGCAGTTCTTC.